This T cell receptor (beta chain) derives from a study of T cell repertoires in cytomegalovirus infection. Study information: Indicated by public TCR beta signatures were CMV infection and matching HLA type. Study outcomes and limitations: Pooled public TCR beta family frequency picked out CMV carriers with the relevant HLA.

Note on this clonotype: Its antigen is still unknown.

A single record per CDR3 protein comes from TCRdb applying MiXCR to the reads. The sample lists 200,000 or so distinct CDR3 sequences; approximately 38% were seen once. The specimen was CD8+ T cells from cultured PBMCs, collected from culture after CMV antigen stimulation. This TCR came from a human donor in good health (CMV status not recorded). Some clones in this sample may be carry-over from other donors' samples.

The CDR3 DNA reads TGTGCCAGCAGCCCCGAGAGGCAAGAGACCCAGTACTTC. The encoded protein is CASSPERQETQYF. The chain links TRBV7-9 to TRBJ2-5; no reliable D call. Germline loops: CDR1 SEHNR, CDR2 FQNEAQ (reference sequence). The CDR3 has 13 residues. V lost 5 bases and J lost 2, with 9 bases in between.